The 25 T cell receptor beta chains listed next were all sequenced from one sample in a study of T cell responses to AZD1222 COVID-19 vaccine (dated by TCRdb to the early 2020s). The library came from the immunoSEQ multiplex PCR assay. Not all clones reach the TCRdb copy of this immuneACCESS table, which keeps in-frame sequences only. Checked studies attribute under half of the gap to unresolved V genes and leave the rest unexplained. The sample table lists some 130,000 clones, roughly 91% of them with a count of one. Under 1.2% of the sample belongs to the ten largest clones. Sample time point, as interpreted from the label and publication: about 28 days (+/-7) after the second vaccine dose. Sequences were derived from peripheral blood, sampled 28 days after the second AZD1222 dose. These receptors originate from an adult who received the AZD1222 COVID-19 vaccine.

V and J are TRBV5-5 and TRBJ2-7; 12 bases line up with TRBD2. Germline V lookup: CDR1 SGHKS, CDR2 YYEKEE (reference sequence). V trimming: 3 bases; J trimming: 6 bases; junction bases outside the gene matches: 7. The CDR3 is 15 amino acids. The CDR3 loop reads CASSSNLAGGREQYF. Here the CDR3 DNA reads TGTGCCAGCAGCTCCAACCTAGCGGGAGGGCGCGAGCAGTACTTC.

The CDR3 DNA sequence: TGTGCCAGCTCGGCCAGGGGGATGGCCTATAATTCACCCCTCCACTTT. Its protein is CASSARGMAYNSPLHF. The rearrangement uses TRBV2 and TRBJ1-6; 7 bases fit TRBD1. The V gene end was trimmed by 8 bases and the J gene end by 2 bases; junction bases not matched to a gene: 9. The CDR3 is 16 amino acids. Germline V CDR1 and CDR2: SNHLY, FYNNEI.

This clone was seen once. The gene calls are TRBV28 and TRBJ1-6, with no clear D. This CDR3 has 15 amino acids. CDR1 and CDR2 (germline): MDHEN, SYDVKM. The V end was cut by 2 bases, the J end by 4 bases, with 9 bases between. CDR3 bases: TGTGCCAGCAGTTTACCAGACACGTATAATTCACCCCTCCACTTT. This encodes CASSLPDTYNSPLHF.

This chain uses TRBV7-8 with TRBJ1-4, with D hard to call. CDR3 length: 15 residues. V lost 5 bases and J lost 7, with 17 bases in between. Germline V gives CDR1 SGHVS, CDR2 FQNEAQ. The CDR3 is CASSLRAPSSEKLFF. The CDR3 DNA follows: TGTGCCAGCAGCCTACGCGCTCCCTCATCTGAAAAACTGTTTTTT.

The chain has TRBV6-5 and TRBJ2-2; TRBD1 is a possible D gene (5 bases). The V and J ends lost 7 bases and 6 bases respectively, with 6 bases between them. The CDR3 spans 11 residues. In germline, CDR1 is MNHEY, CDR2 SVGAGI. The chain's CDR3 is CASKQAGELFF. The CDR3 region has the DNA TGTGCCAGCAAACAGGCCGGGGAGCTGTTTTTT.

J is TRBJ1-6 and V is TRBV7-2; D is unresolved. The CDR3 covers 13 residues. The V end was cut by 2 bases, the J end by 11 bases, with 10 bases between. CDR1 and CDR2 (germline): SGHTA, FQGNSA. As DNA, the CDR3 is TGTGCCAGCAGCTTATTTTTACAGACACCCCTCCACTTT. It specifies CASSLFLQTPLHF.

This sequence joins TRBV19 and TRBJ2-4; no clear D gene. The CDR3 covers 14 residues. V was pared by 5 bases and J by 7 bases, with 15 bases between. CDR1 LNHDA and CDR2 SQIVND come from the germline V gene (reference sequence). This chain's CDR3 is CASSSSVPLNIQYF. The CDR3 DNA is TGTGCCAGTAGTTCCTCGGTCCCTCTGAACATTCAGTACTTC.

The chain is built from TRBV28 and TRBJ2-7, with 8 bases matching TRBD2. The J segment lost 5 bases and the V segment lost 6 bases, leaving 15 bases of the junction unmatched. Germline V gene lookup returns CDR1 MDHEN and CDR2 SYDVKM. CDR3 length equals 16 residues. The CDR3 region has the DNA TGTGCCAGCAGCCGCGTCTCGGGGGGGAGCATCCACGAGCAGTACTTC. As protein: CASSRVSGGSIHEQYF.

The chain recombines TRBV24-1 with TRBJ2-3; tentative D call: TRBD2 (6 bases). The CDR3 runs to 16 residues. The germline V gene encodes CDR1 KGHDR and CDR2 SFDVKD. Deletions cut 3 bases from V and 5 bases from J, with 17 bases between. Written as DNA, the CDR3 is TGTGCCACCAGTGATGAATTAGCGGCCTCGGTAGATACGCAGTATTTT. Its protein product is CATSDELAASVDTQYF.

The DNA of the CDR3 is TGTGCCAGCAGTCTCAGGGGGCGCAATGAGCAGTTCTTC. It codes for CASSLRGRNEQFF. J is TRBJ2-1 and V is TRBV6-5, with TRBD1 matching 8 bases. Germline V gene lookup returns CDR1 MNHEY and CDR2 SVGAGI. The CDR3 extends over 13 amino acids. After removal of 5 bases from V and 6 bases from J, the junction contained 3 bases not matched to a gene.

The chain carries TRBV6-1 and TRBJ2-3, with 8 bases matching TRBD2. The CDR3 length is 15 residues. Germline lookup yields CDR1 MNHNS and CDR2 SASEGT. After removal of 2 bases from V and 0 bases from J, the junction contained 1 base not matched to a gene. The CDR3 sequence is CASSESGRSTDTQYF. CDR3 DNA sequence: TGTGCCAGCAGTGAAAGCGGGAGAAGCACAGATACGCAGTATTTT.

This clone was counted many times. The chain couples TRBV2 to TRBJ1-2; the match to TRBD1 covers 8 bases. From germline, CDR1 is SNHLY and CDR2 FYNNEI. The CDR3 has 13 residues. With V trimmed by 9 bases and J by 4 bases, 7 bases remained unmatched. CDR3 sequence (DNA): TGTGCCAGTGGACAGGGAGTGGGCTATGGCTACACCTTC. Protein product: CASGQGVGYGYTF.

The chain carries TRBV19 and TRBJ1-2, with D maybe TRBD1 (5 bases). The germline V and J ends were trimmed by 7 bases and 8 bases, with 17 bases remaining between them. Germline values: CDR1 LNHDA, CDR2 SQIVND (reference sequence). The CDR3 loop spans 13 amino acids. In DNA form, the CDR3 reads TGTGCCAGTAACCAGGGATCCTTATTAGGCTACACCTTC. Its translation: CASNQGSLLGYTF.

The chain uses TRBV28 and TRBJ1-1; D gene uncertain. The V gene lost 1 base and the J gene lost 5 bases, with 5 bases spanning the gap. Germline lookup yields CDR1 MDHEN and CDR2 SYDVKM. The CDR3 loop spans 12 amino acids. The CDR3 protein is CASSLFRTEAFF. In nucleotides, the CDR3 is TGTGCCAGCAGTTTATTTCGTACTGAAGCTTTCTTT.

The chain recombines TRBV7-8 with TRBJ2-5; TRBD2 might be the D (6 bases). From germline, CDR1 is SGHVS and CDR2 FQNEAQ. V lost 5 bases, J lost 6 bases, and 19 bases lay in between. CDR3 length equals 15 residues. The CDR3, as DNA: TGTGCCAGCAGCCCAGGAGGGGTTGCCTCCAAGACCCAGTACTTC. It yields the protein CASSPGGVASKTQYF.

The rearrangement links TRBV29-1 to TRBJ2-7; the D gene is possibly TRBD2 (6 bases). CDR1 is SQVTM, CDR2 ANQGSEA, per germline. V was clipped by 7 bases and J by 1 base, with 11 bases between them. The CDR3 covers 12 residues. The CDR3: CSAGRGSYEQYF. Here the CDR3 DNA reads TGCAGCGCGGGGCGGGGTTCCTACGAGCAGTACTTC.

This clone has just one count. The chain has TRBV5-5 and TRBJ1-1, with 9 bases aligning to TRBD1. CDR1 and CDR2 from the germline V gene are SGHKS and YYEKEE (reference sequence). This CDR3 region has 16 residues. The trim removed 0 bases at V and 2 bases at J, leaving 5 bases unmatched. CDR3 sequence: CASSLETGGGNTEAFF. The CDR3 DNA reads TGTGCCAGCAGCTTGGAGACAGGGGGTGGAAACACTGAAGCTTTCTTT.

This chain links TRBV6-4 with TRBJ2-6; TRBD1 might be the D (6 bases). Per germline, CDR1 MRHNA and CDR2 SNTAGT. The CDR3 consists of 16 residues. Trimming shortened V by 6 bases and J by 2 bases, and 14 bases separated the two germline ends. The chain's CDR3 is CASSPTGSTGANVLTF. Written as DNA, the CDR3 is TGTGCCAGCAGCCCGACAGGATCCACTGGGGCCAACGTCCTGACTTTC.

CDR3 sequence (DNA): TGTGCCATCAGTGAGTCTGGGTCAAAGCGGGGGGAGCAGTTCTTC. Protein product: CAISESGSKRGEQFF. V and J are TRBV10-3 and TRBJ2-1, with 8 bases identical to TRBD2. This CDR3 spans 15 amino acids. J was trimmed by 10 bases and V by 0 bases; bases with no gene match: 8. CDR1 ENHRY and CDR2 SYGVKD come from the germline V gene.

In this sample, this clone turned up once. The chain employs TRBV3-1 (or the pseudogene TRBV3-2) and TRBJ1-5, with D hard to call. Germline-derived CDR1 and CDR2 are LGHDT and YNNKEL (reference sequence). This CDR3 has 15 residues. Trimming pared 1 base from V and 3 bases from J, leaving 10 bases between. CDR3 protein: CASSQGPLSNQPQHF. CDR3 DNA: TGTGCCAGCAGCCAAGGGCCTTTATCCAATCAGCCCCAGCATTTT.

The gene calls are TRBV5-6 and TRBJ1-2, with TRBD1 matching over 9 bases. CDR3 length: 17 residues. The V segment lost 4 bases and the J segment 1 base; nucleotides outside the gene matches: 11. The germline CDR1 and CDR2 sequences are SGHDT and YYEEEE. The CDR3 protein is CASSEQGARSVNYGYTF. CDR3 bases: TGTGCCAGCAGCGAACAGGGGGCCAGGTCCGTTAACTATGGCTACACCTTC. Variable domain in full (rest from reference TRBV5-6 and TRBJ1-2): DAGVTQSPTHLIKTRGQQVTLRCSPKSGHDTVSWYQQALGQGPQFIFQYYEEEERQRGNFPDRFSGHQFPNYSSELNVNALLLGDSALYLCASSEQGARSVNYGYTFGSGTRLTVV.

This chain links TRBV4-1 with TRBJ2-7; D gene ambiguous. The V end was cut by 1 base, the J end by 3 bases, with 13 bases between. The CDR3 contains 15 residues. CDR1 and CDR2 from the germline V gene are MGHRA and YSYEKL. The CDR3 nucleotides are TGCGCCAGCAGCCAAGTAGTGAACTTCTACTACGAGCAGTACTTC. Translating it yields CASSQVVNFYYEQYF.

This clone was detected only a few times. The chain employs TRBV27 and TRBJ2-7, with 7 positions matching TRBD2. CDR3 length: 15 residues. The trim removed 5 bases at V and 4 bases at J, leaving 11 bases unmatched. Per the germline V gene, CDR1 is MNHEY and CDR2 is SMNVEV (reference sequence). As DNA, the CDR3 is TGTGCCAGCAGTATACTTAGCGGGCTAACATACGAGCAGTACTTC. As protein: CASSILSGLTYEQYF.

The V and J genes are TRBV30 and TRBJ1-1, with D perhaps matching TRBD1 (5 bases). V lost 4 bases and J 2 bases, leaving 11 bases between the germline ends. Germline CDR1 is GTSNPN and CDR2 is SVGIG (reference sequence). The CDR3 runs to 13 residues. For the CDR3, the DNA is TGTGCCTGGATCCGGGACGGAAACACTGAAGCTTTCTTT. Translation: CAWIRDGNTEAFF.

This rearrangement joins TRBV28 to TRBJ2-1; no clear D gene. The germline gives CDR1 MDHEN, CDR2 SYDVKM. CDR3 size: 14 residues. Trimming removed 1 base from V and 0 bases from J, with 4 bases in between. The CDR3 is CASSLYDSYNEQFF. The CDR3 DNA is TGTGCCAGCAGTTTATACGACTCCTACAATGAGCAGTTCTTC.